These 15 T cell receptor beta chains originate from one sample sequenced in a study of Ad26.COV2.S vaccination and SARS-CoV-2 variants. Profiling relied on immunoSEQ multiplex PCR, and the TCRdb table lists in-frame clones only, not all of them. The sample carries 500,000 or so clones, around 85% recorded once. Treatment of the sample: about 20 received Ad26.COV2.S at low or high dose, single or two shots; roughly five received placebo; per-sample allocation not given. Sampling took place 63 days after the first vaccine or placebo injection. The sample was peripheral blood, taken in a trial of Ad26.COV2.S vaccine versus placebo. These receptors all stem from a person between 18 and 60 years old who received the Ad26.COV2.S COVID-19 vaccine or a placebo.

The chain combines TRBV19 with TRBJ1-1; D is perhaps TRBD1 (5 bases). CDR3 size: 14 residues. The germline gives CDR1 LNHDA, CDR2 SQIVND (reference sequence). Deletions cut 1 base from V and 6 bases from J, with 12 bases between. The CDR3 coding sequence is TGTGCCAGTAGTATAGGGGCAGGGCCCGCTGAAGCTTTCTTT. This codes for CASSIGAGPAEAFF. Combining the CDR3 with reference TRBV19 and TRBJ1-1 gives the whole variable domain DGGITQSPKYLFRKEGQNVTLSCEQNLNHDAMYWYRQDPGQGLRLIYYSQIVNDFQKGDIAEGYSVSREKKESFPLTVTSAQKNPTAFYLCASSIGAGPAEAFFGQGTRLTVV.

The chain carries TRBV24-1 and TRBJ2-3, with a weak D call TRBD1 (6 bases). The CDR3 loop spans 16 amino acids. The germline V and J ends were trimmed by 3 bases and 2 bases, with 14 bases remaining between them. Germline V gene sequence: CDR1 KGHDR, CDR2 SFDVKD. CDR3 in DNA: TGTGCCACCAGTGATCCACAGGGCCCTACCACAGATACGCAGTATTTT. Protein: CATSDPQGPTTDTQYF.

The chain couples TRBV6-2 or TRBV6-3 to TRBJ1-1; D may be TRBD1 (5 bases). Germline assignment: CDR1 MNHEY and CDR2 SVGEGT. The CDR3 spans 15 residues. Trimming removed 7 bases from V and 4 bases from J, with 19 bases in between. CDR3 bases: TGTGCCAGCACCCCTCTCCGGGGGATCGGCACTGAAGCTTTCTTT. Its translation: CASTPLRGIGTEAFF.

The CDR3 DNA follows: TGTGCCATCAGTGGGGGGGGGACGGTGGCCTACGAGCAGTACTTC. The encoded protein is CAISGGGTVAYEQYF. This chain links TRBV10-3 with TRBJ2-7; 7 nucleotides line up with TRBD2. Germline values: CDR1 ENHRY, CDR2 SYGVKD. The CDR3 loop spans 15 amino acids. Trimming took 4 bases from V and 2 from J; bases not matched to a gene: 8.

This chain connects TRBV7-9 to TRBJ2-7, with D possibly TRBD1 on 5 matching bases. Deletions cut 5 bases from V and 9 bases from J, with 11 bases between. The CDR3 spans 11 residues. Per the germline V gene, CDR1 is SEHNR and CDR2 is FQNEAQ (reference sequence). Here the CDR3 reads CASSPGPGQYF. The CDR3 DNA reads TGTGCCAGCAGCCCAGGGCCCGGGCAGTACTTC.

This clone was detected only a few times. The chain couples TRBV3-1 (or the pseudogene TRBV3-2) to TRBJ1-6; D not certain. V was shortened by 1 base and J by 12 bases, with 4 bases between the two germline ends. The CDR3 is made up of 11 amino acids. In germline, CDR1 is LGHDT, CDR2 YNNKEL (reference sequence). DNA of the CDR3: TGTGCCAGCAGCCAAGGGGGACCCCTCCACTTT. This codes for CASSQGGPLHF.

This clone was observed once. The rearrangement uses TRBV6-2 or TRBV6-3 and TRBJ2-3; D is undetermined. From germline, CDR1 is MNHEY and CDR2 SVGEGT. The V end was cut by 6 bases, the J end by 2 bases, with 15 bases between. CDR3 length: 15 residues. This CDR3 is CASSTYPISTDTQYF. CDR3 bases: TGTGCCAGCAGCACCTATCCCATCTCCACAGATACGCAGTATTTT.

This chain connects TRBV4-1 to TRBJ1-3; D is undetermined. In germline, CDR1 is MGHRA, CDR2 YSYEKL. The V end was cut by 1 base, the J end by 0 bases, with 13 bases between. The CDR3 sequence is 17 residues long. CDR3 sequence: CASSQAGDKFSGNTIYF. In DNA form, the CDR3 reads TGCGCCAGCAGCCAAGCCGGCGACAAGTTCTCTGGAAACACCATATATTTT.

With regard to this clone: The sample holds other DNA sequences that translate to the same CDR3. The chain uses TRBV28 and TRBJ2-7, with 11 bases identical to TRBD2. V was pared by 6 bases and J by 4 bases, with 5 bases of the junction left unmatched. Germline assignment: CDR1 MDHEN and CDR2 SYDVKM. The CDR3 extends over 14 amino acids. The CDR3 spells CASRGTSGSYEQYF. The CDR3 nucleotides read TGTGCCAGCAGGGGCACTAGCGGGAGTTACGAGCAGTACTTC.

This clone appeared a few times. This sequence joins TRBV5-4 and TRBJ2-7; TRBD2 matches 8 bases. The germline CDR1 and CDR2 sequences are SGHNT and YYREEE (reference sequence). V trimming: 3 bases; J trimming: 6 bases; junction bases outside the gene matches: 5. This CDR3 contains 13 residues. Written as DNA, the CDR3 is TGTGCCAGCAGCTCTGGACTAGCCGTCGAGCAGTACTTC. The encoded protein is CASSSGLAVEQYF.

J is TRBJ2-7 and V is TRBV12-3 or TRBV12-4; 9 bases fit TRBD1. CDR3 length: 13 amino acids. The ends lost 5 bases at V and 3 bases at J; junction bases unmatched: 2. This CDR3 is CASSRQGGYEQYF. CDR3 sequence (DNA): TGTGCCAGCAGTCGACAGGGGGGCTACGAGCAGTACTTC.

The rearrangement joins TRBV29-1 to TRBJ2-2, with 8 bases fitting TRBD2. The CDR3 contains 13 residues. J lost 4 bases, V lost 5 bases, and 3 bases had no gene match. Germline V gene sequence: CDR1 SQVTM, CDR2 ANQGSEA. CDR3 residues: CSVRLASTGELFF. The CDR3 nucleotides are TGCAGCGTTCGACTAGCGAGCACCGGGGAGCTGTTTTTT.

CDR3 amino acids: CASSFRVNNEQFF. The CDR3 bases are TGTGCCAGCAGTTTTCGGGTCAACAATGAGCAGTTCTTC. J is TRBJ2-1 and V is TRBV7-2; D uncertain. With 6 bases removed from V and 5 bases from J, the gap between germline ends came to 11 bases. The CDR3 covers 13 residues. Germline CDR1 reads SGHTA; CDR2 reads FQGNSA.

The genes are TRBV6-5 and TRBJ2-1; TRBD1 matches 7 bases. Germline CDR1 MNHEY, CDR2 SVGAGI. CDR3 length: 15 residues. Trimming at V came to 6 bases and at J to 6 bases, leaving 11 bases not matched to a gene. In nucleotides, the CDR3 is TGTGCCAGCAGGATGACAGGGTATCCCAGCAATGAGCAGTTCTTC. Its protein is CASRMTGYPSNEQFF.

The rearrangement joins TRBV4-3 to TRBJ2-7; TRBD2 matches at 11 bases. With V trimmed by 0 bases and J by 6 bases, 4 bases remained unmatched. This CDR3 comprises 15 residues. The V gene's germline CDR1 is LGHNA and CDR2 YSLEER. The CDR3 region has the DNA TGCGCCAGCAGCCAAGACCCACTAGCGGGAGCCGAGCAGTACTTC. Protein product: CASSQDPLAGAEQYF.